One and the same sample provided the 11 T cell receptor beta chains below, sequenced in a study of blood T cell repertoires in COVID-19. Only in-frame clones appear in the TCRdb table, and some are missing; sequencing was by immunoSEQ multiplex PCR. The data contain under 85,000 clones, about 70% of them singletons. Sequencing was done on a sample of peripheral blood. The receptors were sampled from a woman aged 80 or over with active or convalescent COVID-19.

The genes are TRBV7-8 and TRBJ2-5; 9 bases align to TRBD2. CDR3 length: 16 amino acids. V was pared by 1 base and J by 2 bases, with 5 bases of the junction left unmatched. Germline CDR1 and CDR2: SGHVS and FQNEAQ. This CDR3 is CASSLVTSGGQETQYF. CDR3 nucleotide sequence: TGTGCCAGCAGCTTAGTTACCAGCGGGGGGCAAGAGACCCAGTACTTC.

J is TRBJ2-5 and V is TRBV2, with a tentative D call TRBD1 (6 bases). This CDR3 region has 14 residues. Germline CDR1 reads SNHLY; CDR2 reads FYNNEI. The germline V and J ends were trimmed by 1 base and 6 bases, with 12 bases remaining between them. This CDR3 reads CASSEGTGLQTQYF. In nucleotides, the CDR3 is TGTGCCAGCAGTGAAGGTACAGGGTTACAGACCCAGTACTTC.

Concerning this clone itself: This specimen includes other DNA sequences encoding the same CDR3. Here the CDR3 reads CASSQDRVYGYTF. CDR3 DNA: TGCGCCAGCAGCCAAGACAGGGTCTATGGCTACACCTTC. The chain recombines TRBV4-3 with TRBJ1-2; TRBD1 is a possible D gene (5 bases). CDR1 is LGHNA and CDR2 is YSLEER in the germline V gene. The CDR3 has 13 amino acids. V lost 0 bases, J lost 4 bases, and 6 bases lay in between.

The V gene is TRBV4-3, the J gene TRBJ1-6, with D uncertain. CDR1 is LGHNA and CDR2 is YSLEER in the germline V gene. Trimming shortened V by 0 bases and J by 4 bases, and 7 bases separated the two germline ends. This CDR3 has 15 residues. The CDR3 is CASSQESSYNSPLHF. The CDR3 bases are TGCGCCAGCAGCCAAGAATCCAGTTATAATTCACCCCTCCACTTT.

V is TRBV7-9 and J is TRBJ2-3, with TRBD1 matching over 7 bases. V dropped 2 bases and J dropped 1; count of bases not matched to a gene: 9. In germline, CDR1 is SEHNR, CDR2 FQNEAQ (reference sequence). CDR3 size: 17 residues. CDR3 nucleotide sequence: TGTGCCAGCAGCTTATTGGGTTGGGACAGAGGCACAGATACGCAGTATTTT. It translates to CASSLLGWDRGTDTQYF.

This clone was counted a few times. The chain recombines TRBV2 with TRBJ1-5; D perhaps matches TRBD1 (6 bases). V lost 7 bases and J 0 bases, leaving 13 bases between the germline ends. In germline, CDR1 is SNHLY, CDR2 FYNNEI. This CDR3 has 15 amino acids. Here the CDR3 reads CASKRGWDSNQPQHF. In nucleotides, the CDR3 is TGTGCCAGCAAGAGGGGGTGGGATAGCAATCAGCCCCAGCATTTT.

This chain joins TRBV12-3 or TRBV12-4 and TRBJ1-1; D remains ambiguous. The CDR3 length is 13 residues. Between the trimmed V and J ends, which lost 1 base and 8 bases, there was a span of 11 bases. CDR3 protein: CASSLDSRGEAFF. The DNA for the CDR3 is TGTGCCAGCAGTTTAGACTCCCGAGGGGAAGCTTTCTTT.

CDR3 amino acids: CASSLLGVSYEQYF. Written as DNA, the CDR3 is TGTGCCAGCAGCTTACTAGGGGTTTCCTACGAGCAGTACTTC. V usage is TRBV7-8 and J usage is TRBJ2-7, with TRBD1 as a possible D gene (5 bases). Per the germline V gene, CDR1 is SGHVS and CDR2 is FQNEAQ. V shed 2 bases and J shed 1 base, with 9 bases lying between them. This CDR3 region has 14 residues.

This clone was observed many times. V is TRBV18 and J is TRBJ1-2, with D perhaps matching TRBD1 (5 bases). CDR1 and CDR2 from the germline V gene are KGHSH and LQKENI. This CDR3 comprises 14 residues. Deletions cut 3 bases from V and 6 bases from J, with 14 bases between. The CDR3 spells CASSPGQGLNGYTF. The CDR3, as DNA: TGTGCCAGCTCACCCGGTCAGGGTTTAAATGGCTACACCTTC.

CDR3 coding DNA: TGTGCCAGCTTAAGAGAGCGGGGGGCCAGCTATGGCTACACCTTC. This translates into CASLRERGASYGYTF. The J gene is TRBJ1-2, the V gene TRBV2, with D possibly matching TRBD1 (6 bases). The CDR3 covers 15 residues. Trimming took off 8 bases at V and 4 bases at J, with 20 bases between the two ends. Germline assignment: CDR1 SNHLY and CDR2 FYNNEI.

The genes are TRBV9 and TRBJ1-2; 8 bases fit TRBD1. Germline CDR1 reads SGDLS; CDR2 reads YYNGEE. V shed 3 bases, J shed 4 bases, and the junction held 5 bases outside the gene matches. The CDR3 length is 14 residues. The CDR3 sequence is CASSGSTGVYGYTF. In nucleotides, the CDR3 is TGTGCCAGCAGCGGGTCGACAGGGGTCTATGGCTACACCTTC.